The rows below give T cell receptor beta chains drawn from one sample of a study of monozygotic twins with inflammatory bowel disease. After re-calling the 5' RACE reads, TCRdb lists one entry per CDR3 protein, DNA absent. Its table lists 300,000 to 400,000 distinct CDR3 sequences. Sequencing was carried out using blood. The source is a human donor with ulcerative colitis or Crohn's disease, or a healthy co-twin of an affected twin (not recorded which). Each CDR3 is given with its conserved first and last residue.

j_call	cdr3_length	v_call	cdr3_aa
TRBJ1-2	12	TRBV4-3	CASSQDGRVSLF
TRBJ1-1	14	TRBV20-1	CSARGVLTNTEAFF
TRBJ2-7	14	TRBV10-3	CAISEPSGRYEQYF
TRBJ2-2	16	TRBV7-2	CASSLGDGIVTGELFF
TRBJ2-3	16	TRBV28	CASSSPGTVSTDTQYF
TRBJ2-1	13	TRBV15	CATSRGSYGEQFF
TRBJ1-5	16	TRBV11-3	CASSFYRADSNQPQHF
TRBJ2-3	13	TRBV6-1	CASSALAGDTQYF
TRBJ2-7	14	TRBV9	CASSVAPLTSEQYF
TRBJ1-2	16	TRBV28	CASSFNFPPGNYGYTF
TRBJ1-1	13	TRBV7-2	CASSQGLRTEAFF
TRBJ2-6	18	TRBV4-3	CASSPGLAGVSGANVLTF
TRBJ2-2	14	TRBV2	CASSVRGQDGELFF
TRBJ1-5	14	TRBV20-1	CSGGAFGYNQPQHF
TRBJ2-1	15	TRBV7-8	CASSFRLAGIDEQFF
TRBJ2-1	16	TRBV7-9	CASSLIFRDTNNEQFF
TRBJ2-3	14	TRBV20-1	CSARNQGATDMQYF
TRBJ2-1	16	TRBV5-6	CASSLSRARDYNEQFF
TRBJ1-3	15	TRBV4-3	CASSLTGDSGNTIYF
TRBJ2-3	15	TRBV20-1	CSARDLLAGVDTQYF
TRBJ2-3	14	TRBV20-1	CSAEEEGSTDTQYF
TRBJ1-1	14	TRBV29-1	CSVEKTGTNTEAFF
TRBJ2-7	16	TRBV12-3/TRBV12-4	CASSNTGGFPLYEQYF
TRBJ1-2	13	TRBV9	CASSVAPDEGYTF
TRBJ2-4	15	TRBV7-9	CASRSRDVTKNIQYF
TRBJ2-7	14	TRBV6-4	CASSVKGGGNEQYF
TRBJ2-3	18	TRBV11-1	CASSYRVPFGPSTDTQYF
TRBJ1-5	15	TRBV4-3	CASSQGRGSGQPQHF
TRBJ1-6	16	TRBV20-1	CSARDVEGTANSPLHF
TRBJ1-5	16	TRBV7-2	CASSLKPTHSNQPQHF
TRBJ1-2	18	TRBV6-2/TRBV6-3	CASSLRTGNRVTPYGYTF
TRBJ2-2	13	TRBV5-1	CASSLGVTGELFF
TRBJ1-1	13	TRBV5-4	CASSLMRDTEAFF
TRBJ2-1	15	TRBV5-1	CASSLGTSGSYEQFF
TRBJ2-1	15	TRBV5-1	CASTNSGGNYNEQFF
TRBJ2-3	13	TRBV7-6	CASSFTGTDTQYF
TRBJ2-7	15	TRBV15	CATSNSGTKAYEQYF
TRBJ1-2	14	TRBV3-1	CASSQAGTGSGYTF
TRBJ2-1	19	TRBV19	CASSTGLAGWSSSYNEQFF
TRBJ1-5	13	TRBV19	CASSADRMQPQHF
TRBJ1-1	15	TRBV5-1	CASSFTGTGNTEAFF
TRBJ1-6	13	TRBV20-1	CSASRGIHSPLHF
TRBJ1-3	14	TRBV7-9	CASKPPGNGNTIYF
TRBJ2-3	17	TRBV28	CASSHEGQGLLTDTQYF
TRBJ2-2	15	TRBV5-1	CASSWAGTRTGELFF